This TCR beta chain originates from a study of blood T cell repertoires in COVID-19. Across the study: Both acute and convalescent COVID-19 samples were obtained from the United States, Italy and Spain. PBMCs, B-cell-depleted T cells, or T cells were the source of the cDNA or gDNA that made up the material.

Everyone who took part was about 18 to 90 years old, and they came from about two dozen US areas. In the source study's methods: Using reference gene primer amplification, nucleated cell counts were estimated. Generated by immunoSEQ multiplex PCR, the TCRdb table keeps only in-frame clones and is missing some. V and J calls and clone size are as listed in that table; D and trimming were resolved from the DNA. The table shows 40,000 to 55,000 clones, with approximately 80% occurring only once. The V and J ends lost 2 bases and 7 bases, in that order; junction bases with no gene match: 1. The CDR3 is made up of 12 amino acids. CDR1 is GTSNPN and CDR2 is SVGIG in the germline V gene (reference sequence).

Sequenced material: PBMCs or T cells enriched from blood (not recorded which). This sequence was found in a woman between 45 and 60 years old with acute COVID-19. The rearrangement uses TRBV30 and TRBJ1-4, with 7 bases that match TRBD1. CDR3 region: CAWSSGGEKLFF. The CDR3 bases are TGTGCCTGGAGTTCAGGGGGTGAAAAACTGTTTTTT. The full variable domain, completed using reference TRBV30 and TRBJ1-4, is SQTIHQWPATLVQPVGSPLSLECTVEGTSNPNLYWYRQAAGRGLQLLFYSVGIGQISSEVPQNLSASRPQDRQFILSSKKLLLSDSGFYLCAWSSGGEKLFFGSGTQLSVL.